Listed below are T cell receptor beta chains from one sample, sequenced in a study of CD8 T cells in ankylosing spondylitis. TCRdb re-called the 5' RACE reads through MiXCR, storing one row per CDR3 protein. There are 200,000 to 250,000 distinct CDR3 sequences in the sample; 6% to 8.5% occur only once, and 14% lies in the top ten. Source material: blood, either unsorted or a sorted T cell fraction (not recorded which). These receptors came from a male donor with ankylosing spondylitis. Both conserved end residues are part of each CDR3. D genes are given only for firm matches. Size is omitted from some rows. Given values are once, few, many or a class for expanded clones.

j_gene,d_gene,v_gene,abundance,CDR3aa,CDR3nt
TRBJ1-5,TRBD1,TRBV12-3/TRBV12-4,many,CASSWTGGSNQPQHF,TGTGCCAGCAGCTGGACAGGGGGTAGCAATCAGCCCCAGCATTTT
TRBJ2-7,TRBD2,TRBV7-9,many,CASSLAVAGEAYEQYF,TGTGCCAGCAGCTTAGCGGTAGCGGGAGAGGCCTACGAGCAGTACTTC
TRBJ2-1,.,TRBV28,many,CATDGAHYNEQFF,TGTGCCACCGATGGGGCCCACTACAATGAGCAGTTCTTC
TRBJ1-2,.,TRBV20-1,.,CSAIYYGYTF,TGCAGTGCTATTTACTATGGCTACACCTTC
TRBJ2-1,TRBD2,TRBV6-5,.,CASSYLAGNYEQFF,TGTGCCAGCAGTTACCTAGCGGGAAATTATGAGCAGTTCTTC
TRBJ2-7,TRBD2,TRBV4-3,many,CASSQDYELAVYEQYF,TGCGCCAGCAGCCAAGATTACGAACTAGCGGTCTACGAGCAGTACTTC
TRBJ2-5,.,TRBV7-9,many,CASGLKNTGSGETQYF,TGTGCCAGCGGTTTAAAAAACACAGGGAGTGGGGAGACCCAGTACTTC
TRBJ2-7,.,TRBV7-9,many,CASSPEDLVEQYF,TGTGCCAGCAGCCCAGAGGACCTGGTCGAGCAGTACTTC
TRBJ1-2,TRBD1,TRBV28,many,CASSLWEGGWYGYTF,TGTGCCAGCAGTTTATGGGAAGGGGGCTGGTATGGCTACACCTTC
TRBJ1-4,.,TRBV6-1,many,CASTGTVGANEKLFF,TGTGCCAGCACGGGAACCGTGGGGGCTAATGAAAAACTGTTTTTT
TRBJ2-1,TRBD2,TRBV12-3/TRBV12-4,many,CASSLAGGPDEQFF,TGTGCCAGCAGTTTAGCGGGAGGGCCCGATGAGCAGTTCTTC
TRBJ2-7,.,TRBV29-1,few,CSAHRVPEQYF,TGCAGCGCTCACAGGGTACCCGAGCAGTACTTC
TRBJ1-1,.,TRBV4-3,many,CASSLNLVAEAFF,TGCGCCAGCAGCCTCAACTTAGTTGCTGAAGCTTTCTTT
TRBJ2-7,.,TRBV30,few,CAWSVWTETLYEQYF,TGTGCCTGGAGTGTATGGACAGAGACCCTCTACGAGCAGTACTTC
TRBJ2-5,TRBD1,TRBV12-3/TRBV12-4,many,CASTLDRVWETQYF,TGTGCCAGCACCCTCGACAGGGTGTGGGAGACCCAGTACTTC
TRBJ2-7,.,TRBV6-1,many,CASSPIEGGAYEQYF,TGTGCCAGCAGCCCCATTGAGGGGGGAGCCTACGAGCAGTACTTC
TRBJ2-7,TRBD1,TRBV7-8,many,CASSPWTGEGAYEQYF,TGTGCCAGCAGCCCCTGGACAGGGGAAGGGGCCTACGAGCAGTACTTC
TRBJ1-2,TRBD1,TRBV27,many,CASRAGQGAPYGYTF,TGTGCCAGCAGGGCGGGACAGGGGGCCCCTTATGGCTACACCTTC
TRBJ2-1,TRBD2,TRBV5-1,.,CASSSSSGAYNEQFF,TGCGCCAGCAGCTCATCTAGCGGGGCCTACAATGAGCAGTTCTTC
TRBJ2-6,TRBD1,TRBV6-1,.,CASSAGTGSTGANVLTF,TGTGCCAGCAGTGCCGGGACAGGGTCCACTGGGGCCAACGTCCTGACTTTC
TRBJ2-5,.,TRBV19,.,CASSISGTHLETQYF,TGTGCCAGTAGTATTTCCGGGACGCACCTAGAGACCCAGTACTTC
TRBJ1-1,.,TRBV12-3/TRBV12-4,many,CASTQGWVTEAFF,TGTGCCAGCACCCAGGGTTGGGTGACTGAAGCTTTCTTT
TRBJ2-1,TRBD2,TRBV6-1,few,CASSGTSLDNEQFF,TGTGCCAGCAGTGGGACTAGCCTCGACAATGAGCAGTTCTTC
TRBJ1-2,TRBD1,TRBV10-3,many,CAISDQDRAYGYTF,TGTGCCATCAGTGACCAGGACAGGGCCTATGGCTACACCTTC
TRBJ2-7,.,TRBV7-2,.,CASSNRRYEQYF,TGTGCCAGCAGCAACCGCCGCTACGAGCAGTACTTC
TRBJ2-1,TRBD1,TRBV5-1,many,CASSLDRGLFNEQFF,TGCGCCAGCAGCCTGGACAGGGGCCTGTTTAATGAGCAGTTCTTC
TRBJ1-4,.,TRBV6-5,many,CASSSFSLDRRRREKLFF,TGTGCCAGCAGTTCCTTTTCCCTTGACAGGCGGCGAAGGGAAAAACTGTTTTTT
TRBJ1-5,.,TRBV6-2/TRBV6-3,many,CASSYFGNQPQHF,TGTGCCAGCAGTTACTTTGGCAATCAGCCCCAGCATTTT
TRBJ2-7,.,TRBV7-9,many,CASSFTGIEQYF,TGTGCCAGCAGCTTTACAGGGATCGAGCAGTACTTC
TRBJ1-2,.,TRBV10-3,few,CAIFPGVDGYTF,TGTGCCATCTTTCCGGGTGTGGATGGCTACACCTTC
TRBJ2-3,.,TRBV24-1,few,CATSDWRAGENVADTQYF,TGTGCCACCAGTGATTGGAGGGCAGGGGAGAATGTTGCAGATACGCAGTATTTT
TRBJ2-1,.,TRBV15,many,CATSRDRGASYNEQFF,TGTGCCACCAGCAGAGATCGGGGGGCCTCCTACAATGAGCAGTTCTTC
TRBJ2-2,.,TRBV12-3/TRBV12-4,few,CASSLFGSEDYTGELFF,TGTGCCAGCAGTTTATTTGGTTCAGAAGACTACACCGGGGAGCTGTTTTTT
TRBJ2-1,.,TRBV7-9,many,CASSWTDEQFF,TGTGCCAGCAGCTGGACCGATGAGCAGTTCTTC
TRBJ2-5,.,TRBV14,many,CASSHSLAAQETQYF,TGTGCCAGCAGCCATTCTTTGGCGGCCCAAGAGACCCAGTACTTC
TRBJ2-2,TRBD1,TRBV4-3,many,CASSRWGQGEGLAGELFF,TGCGCCAGCAGCCGATGGGGACAGGGTGAAGGGTTGGCCGGGGAGCTGTTTTTT
TRBJ1-2,.,TRBV5-6,few,CASSLNADVYGYTF,TGTGCCAGCAGCTTGAACGCGGACGTATATGGCTACACCTTC
TRBJ2-1,TRBD2,TRBV12-3/TRBV12-4,many,CASSFGGRASYNEQFF,TGTGCCAGCAGTTTTGGCGGGAGGGCCTCCTACAATGAGCAGTTCTTC
TRBJ2-6,.,TRBV9,many,CASSVDRTSLSGANVLTF,TGTGCCAGCAGCGTAGATAGGACCTCATTGAGTGGGGCCAACGTCCTGACTTTC
TRBJ2-1,.,TRBV7-9,many,CASSARGISYNEQFF,TGTGCCAGCAGCGCACGGGGGATTTCCTACAATGAGCAGTTCTTC
TRBJ1-1,TRBD1,TRBV28,.,CASSLGPTGRTEAFF,TGTGCCAGCAGCCTAGGTCCGACAGGGCGGACTGAAGCTTTCTTT
TRBJ2-3,TRBD1,TRBV15,many,CATSGPGQGLGDTQYF,TGTGCCACCAGCGGCCCGGGACAGGGGTTAGGGGATACGCAGTATTTT
TRBJ2-3,TRBD2,TRBV19,many,CASTPGAGVEDTQYF,TGTGCCAGTACCCCCGGTGCGGGAGTCGAGGATACGCAGTATTTT
TRBJ1-6,.,TRBV3-1,.,CASSHPGSNSPLHF,TGTGCCAGCAGCCACCCCGGGTCCAATTCACCCCTCCACTTT
TRBJ2-7,TRBD2,TRBV20-1,.,CSAKSRAGALGEQYF,TGCAGTGCTAAAAGTAGGGCGGGAGCCCTGGGGGAGCAGTACTTC
TRBJ2-1,.,TRBV30,many,CAWSGRGYNEQFF,TGTGCCTGGAGTGGCCGGGGGTACAATGAGCAGTTCTTC